Listed below are T cell receptor beta chains from one sample, sequenced in a study of sequential checkpoint blockade in melanoma. Assay used: immunoSEQ multiplex PCR; TCRdb lists only in-frame clones, some missing. Counted here are 20,000 or so clones, 80% to 90% occurring once; the ten biggest clones make up 35% to 40%. Sequenced here: CD8+ T cells sorted from blood (inferred from file names), sampled from a patient given nivolumab and ipilimumab in sequence. The receptors derive from a human donor with melanoma. Both conserved end residues are part of each CDR3. The D gene is left open where the match is weak. Clone size is shown for a subset of rows, as once, few, many or a class of expanded clone.

J gene: TRBJ1-1
D gene: NA
V gene: TRBV19
clone size: NA
CDR3 DNA: TGTGCCAGTAAGGAGGGCTTGAACACTGAAGCTTTCTTT
CDR3 protein: CASKEGLNTEAFF

J gene: TRBJ1-2
D gene: TRBD1
V gene: TRBV29-1
clone size: once
CDR3 DNA: TGCAGCGTTCTTGATGGGGACAGGGGTTCGTATGGCTACACCTTC
CDR3 protein: CSVLDGDRGSYGYTF

J gene: TRBJ2-1
D gene: NA
V gene: TRBV30
clone size: NA
CDR3 DNA: TGTGCCTGGAGTGTATCTAATGAGCAGTTCTTC
CDR3 protein: CAWSVSNEQFF

J gene: TRBJ1-2
D gene: NA
V gene: TRBV11-3
clone size: NA
CDR3 DNA: TGTGCCAGCAGCTTAGCGGCAGGGTATGGCTACACCTTC
CDR3 protein: CASSLAAGYGYTF

J gene: TRBJ2-1
D gene: NA
V gene: TRBV28
clone size: NA
CDR3 DNA: TGTGCCAGCAGTTTGTCGTACAATGAGCAGTTCTTC
CDR3 protein: CASSLSYNEQFF

J gene: TRBJ2-3
D gene: NA
V gene: TRBV7-9
clone size: once
CDR3 DNA: TGTGCCAGCAGTCCAACAGATACGCAGTATTTT
CDR3 protein: CASSPTDTQYF

J gene: TRBJ2-6
D gene: NA
V gene: TRBV6-6
clone size: NA
CDR3 DNA: TGTGCCAGCACCCAGGGCCTCTCTGGGGCCAACGTCCTGACTTTC
CDR3 protein: CASTQGLSGANVLTF

J gene: TRBJ2-5
D gene: NA
V gene: TRBV7-9
clone size: NA
CDR3 DNA: TGTGCCAGCAGCTTATATGGGCGGGGCGGGCCCCAAGAGACCCAGTACTTC
CDR3 protein: CASSLYGRGGPQETQYF

J gene: TRBJ2-1
D gene: TRBD2
V gene: TRBV18
clone size: NA
CDR3 DNA: TGTGCCAGCTCACCAGAGGGACTAGCGGGAGAGGAGCAGTTCTTC
CDR3 protein: CASSPEGLAGEEQFF

J gene: TRBJ1-1
D gene: NA
V gene: TRBV6-1
clone size: NA
CDR3 DNA: TGTGCCAGCAGTGAGGTCACAGTTAACACTGAAGCTTTCTTT
CDR3 protein: CASSEVTVNTEAFF

J gene: TRBJ2-5
D gene: TRBD1
V gene: TRBV10-1
clone size: NA
CDR3 DNA: TGCGCCAGCAGCTCGGACAGGGCTTTAGAGACCCAGTACTTC
CDR3 protein: CASSSDRALETQYF

J gene: TRBJ1-6
D gene: NA
V gene: TRBV11-2
clone size: NA
CDR3 DNA: TGTGCCAGCAGCTTATGGGCCATTCGGAATAATTCACCCCTCCACTTT
CDR3 protein: CASSLWAIRNNSPLHF

J gene: TRBJ1-5
D gene: TRBD1
V gene: TRBV5-6
clone size: NA
CDR3 DNA: TGTGCCAGCAGCTTCGGGACAGGGGTTCAGCCCCGGCATTTT
CDR3 protein: CASSFGTGVQPRHF

J gene: TRBJ1-1
D gene: NA
V gene: TRBV6-6
clone size: NA
CDR3 DNA: TGTGCCAGCAGTTACGCTACCAGGGGAGAGGGCACTGAAGCTTTCTTT
CDR3 protein: CASSYATRGEGTEAFF

J gene: TRBJ2-7
D gene: TRBD2
V gene: TRBV27
clone size: few
CDR3 DNA: TGTGCCAGCAGTTTCCTCACTAGCGGGACCCCCTACGAGCAGTACTTC
CDR3 protein: CASSFLTSGTPYEQYF

J gene: TRBJ2-1
D gene: TRBD1
V gene: TRBV15
clone size: NA
CDR3 DNA: TGTGCCACCGGGCGGGACAGGGGGAGGTACAATGAGCAGTTCTTC
CDR3 protein: CATGRDRGRYNEQFF

J gene: TRBJ1-2
D gene: NA
V gene: TRBV5-1
clone size: NA
CDR3 DNA: TGCGCCAGCAGCTTGGGCACAGCCTATGGCTACACCTTC
CDR3 protein: CASSLGTAYGYTF

J gene: TRBJ2-2
D gene: TRBD1
V gene: TRBV7-9
clone size: NA
CDR3 DNA: TGTGCCAGCAGTACAGGGGGCAAGACCGGGGAGCTGTTTTTT
CDR3 protein: CASSTGGKTGELFF

J gene: TRBJ2-3
D gene: TRBD1
V gene: TRBV13
clone size: NA
CDR3 DNA: TGTGCCAGCAGCAGACAGGGAGCAGATACGCAGTATTTT
CDR3 protein: CASSRQGADTQYF

J gene: TRBJ2-7
D gene: NA
V gene: TRBV28
clone size: NA
CDR3 DNA: TGTGCCAGCAGTTTCCCGGGAGTCGGCGGCTACGAGCAGTACTTC
CDR3 protein: CASSFPGVGGYEQYF

J gene: TRBJ2-7
D gene: TRBD2
V gene: TRBV27
clone size: NA
CDR3 DNA: TGTGCCACCAAGGGACTAGCGGGATTAAATGAGCAGTACTTC
CDR3 protein: CATKGLAGLNEQYF

J gene: TRBJ2-1
D gene: TRBD2
V gene: TRBV5-6
clone size: NA
CDR3 DNA: TGTGCCAGCAGCTTGTTGACTAGCGGGTTATACAATGAGCAGTTCTTC
CDR3 protein: CASSLLTSGLYNEQFF

J gene: TRBJ2-7
D gene: NA
V gene: TRBV7-8
clone size: NA
CDR3 DNA: TGTGCCAGCAGCTTAGGGGGCTCAACCAACGAGCAGTACTTC
CDR3 protein: CASSLGGSTNEQYF

J gene: TRBJ1-2
D gene: NA
V gene: TRBV2
clone size: NA
CDR3 DNA: TGTGCCAGCAGTGAGGGGCGGGCGGGACCTAACTATGGCTACACCTTC
CDR3 protein: CASSEGRAGPNYGYTF

J gene: TRBJ2-7
D gene: NA
V gene: TRBV10-3
clone size: NA
CDR3 DNA: TGTGCCATCAGTGAAGGGGGCTCCTACGAGCAGTACTTC
CDR3 protein: CAISEGGSYEQYF

J gene: TRBJ2-1
D gene: NA
V gene: TRBV15
clone size: NA
CDR3 DNA: TGTGCCACCAGGCCCAAGACAGCTTGGGTCGAGGATGAGCAGTTCTTC
CDR3 protein: CATRPKTAWVEDEQFF

J gene: TRBJ2-2
D gene: TRBD1
V gene: TRBV9
clone size: NA
CDR3 DNA: TGTGCCAGCAGCCCAGGGGGCGCGAACACCGGGGAGCTGTTTTTT
CDR3 protein: CASSPGGANTGELFF

J gene: TRBJ2-1
D gene: TRBD2
V gene: TRBV29-1
clone size: once
CDR3 DNA: TGCAGCGTTGAACTAGCGGGGAATGAGCAGTTCTTC
CDR3 protein: CSVELAGNEQFF

J gene: TRBJ2-1
D gene: NA
V gene: TRBV9
clone size: NA
CDR3 DNA: TGTGCCAGCAGCACCCAGGGGAACTCCTACAATGAGCAGTTCTTC
CDR3 protein: CASSTQGNSYNEQFF

J gene: TRBJ2-7
D gene: NA
V gene: TRBV27
clone size: once
CDR3 DNA: TGTGCCAGCAGTTTCGGCGGGGTCTACGAGCAGTACTTC
CDR3 protein: CASSFGGVYEQYF

J gene: TRBJ1-6
D gene: NA
V gene: TRBV27
clone size: NA
CDR3 DNA: TGTGCCAGCAGTTTTCCCCTATCTCCCCTCCACTTT
CDR3 protein: CASSFPLSPLHF

J gene: TRBJ1-2
D gene: NA
V gene: TRBV10-1
clone size: NA
CDR3 DNA: TGCGCCAGCAGTGAAGGAGTCGGAGCTAACTATGGCTACACCTTC
CDR3 protein: CASSEGVGANYGYTF

J gene: TRBJ2-7
D gene: NA
V gene: TRBV11-2
clone size: NA
CDR3 DNA: TGTGCCAGCAGCAATTCCCCGGGACACTACTACGAGCAGTACTTC
CDR3 protein: CASSNSPGHYYEQYF

J gene: TRBJ2-5
D gene: NA
V gene: TRBV5-6
clone size: NA
CDR3 DNA: TGTGCCAGCAGCTTGAAACGGGACAACCAAGAGACCCAGTACTTC
CDR3 protein: CASSLKRDNQETQYF

J gene: TRBJ2-7
D gene: TRBD1
V gene: TRBV29-1
clone size: NA
CDR3 DNA: TGCAGCGTCTCTTCCGGGACAGGTTTCTGGTACGAGCAGTACTTC
CDR3 protein: CSVSSGTGFWYEQYF

J gene: TRBJ1-1
D gene: NA
V gene: TRBV15
clone size: NA
CDR3 DNA: TGTGCCACCAGCAGGTCGGGGGGGAACACTGAAGCTTTCTTT
CDR3 protein: CATSRSGGNTEAFF

J gene: TRBJ1-5
D gene: NA
V gene: TRBV5-1
clone size: few
CDR3 DNA: TGCGCCAGCAGCCTAGGGACACCCAATCAGCCCCAGCATTTT
CDR3 protein: CASSLGTPNQPQHF

J gene: TRBJ2-1
D gene: TRBD2
V gene: TRBV13
clone size: NA
CDR3 DNA: TGTGCCAGCAGCGTCGGACTTGCGGGGGGCTACAATGAGCAGTTCTTC
CDR3 protein: CASSVGLAGGYNEQFF